The 14 T cell receptor beta chains reported below all come from one sample, sequenced in a study of healthy donors' naive CD4 and CD8 T cells. TCR libraries were built from about 500 ng of total RNA by linear amplification. TCRdb fed the reads into MiXCR, producing one record per CDR3 protein. This sample has approximately 180,000 distinct CDR3 sequences, with 65% to 75% found just once. The sample consisted of naive CD4+ and CD8+ T cells sorted from blood, pooled from several donors. The receptors originated from a pool of human donors in good health; the sample pools cells from several healthy donors.

V usage is TRBV6-2 or TRBV6-3 and J usage is TRBJ2-1; 14 bases align to TRBD2. V lost 5 bases and J lost 9; bases outside the gene matches: 3. There are 14 residues in the CDR3. From germline, CDR1 is MNHEY and CDR2 SVGEGT. CDR3 bases: TGTGCCAGCAGTGGGGGACTAGCGGGAGCTGAGCAGTTCTTC. Protein product: CASSGGLAGAEQFF.

CDR3 sequence reads: CSVEQRETYEQYF. The CDR3 nucleotides are TGCAGCGTTGAACAACGGGAGACCTACGAGCAGTACTTC. V usage is TRBV29-1 and J usage is TRBJ2-7, with D possibly TRBD2 on 6 matching bases. V lost 2 bases, J lost 2 bases, and 10 bases lay in between. The CDR3 is made up of 13 amino acids. The germline gives CDR1 SQVTM, CDR2 ANQGSEA.

This clonotype was seen a few times. This chain links TRBV29-1 with TRBJ2-7, with D possibly being TRBD2 (5 bases). Germline V CDR1 and CDR2: SQVTM, ANQGSEA. The CDR3 has 13 amino acids. V lost 1 base and J lost 6, with 13 bases in between. The CDR3, as DNA: TGCAGCGTTGAAGGGCATCGGGGTCCCGAGCAGTACTTC. Translated: CSVEGHRGPEQYF.

The chain uses TRBV12-3 or TRBV12-4 and TRBJ2-4; a possible D gene is TRBD1 (5 bases). V lost 0 bases and J lost 7, with 16 bases in between. The CDR3 consists of 16 residues. CDR3 DNA: TGTGCCAGCAGTTTAGCACCAGGGTTCGGTGGGAACATTCAGTACTTC. Amino acids: CASSLAPGFGGNIQYF.

This chain connects TRBV6-6 to TRBJ2-1, with 9 bases that match TRBD2. V dropped 5 bases and J dropped 1; count of bases not matched to a gene: 6. The germline V gene has CDR1 MNHNY and CDR2 SVGAGI (reference sequence). The CDR3 has 16 amino acids. The CDR3 DNA is TGTGCCAGCAGTCCTCATGCGGGAGGGTCCTACAATGAGCAGTTCTTC. Its protein is CASSPHAGGSYNEQFF.

The V call is TRBV5-6, the J call TRBJ2-6; TRBD2 aligns across 11 bases. The CDR3 has 18 residues. The V gene's germline CDR1 is SGHDT and CDR2 YYEEEE. J was trimmed by 3 bases and V by 2 bases; bases with no gene match: 7. The CDR3 DNA reads TGTGCCAGCAGCTTATTAGCGGGAGGGCCGCGTGGGGCCAACGTCCTGACTTTC. Translating gives CASSLLAGGPRGANVLTF.

CDR3 in amino acids: CASSPGGIGEQFF. For the CDR3, the DNA is TGTGCCAGCTCTCCAGGGGGCATTGGTGAGCAGTTCTTC. This chain links TRBV18 with TRBJ2-1; 8 nucleotides line up with TRBD1. The CDR3 totals 13 residues. V trimming: 6 bases; J trimming: 9 bases; junction bases outside the gene matches: 7. Per germline, CDR1 KGHSH and CDR2 LQKENI. Drawing the rest from reference TRBV18 and TRBJ2-1, the complete variable domain is NAGVMQNPRHLVRRRGQEARLRCSPMKGHSHVYWYRQLPEEGLKFMVYLQKENIIDESGMPKERFSAEFPKEGPSILRIQQVVRGDSAAYFCASSPGGIGEQFFGPGTRLTVL.

The chain uses TRBV29-1 and TRBJ2-1; D may be TRBD1 or TRBD2 (7 bases each). Looked up from germline, CDR1 is SQVTM and CDR2 is ANQGSEA. V lost 4 bases to trimming and J lost 5 bases, with 15 bases between them. This CDR3 has 14 amino acids. The CDR3 nucleotides read TGCAGCGTTGGGCACAGGGGAGGGAACAATGAGCAGTTCTTC. Translation: CSVGHRGGNNEQFF.

The chain uses TRBV2 and TRBJ2-7; possibly TRBD2 for D (6 bases). The germline V gene encodes CDR1 SNHLY and CDR2 FYNNEI. There are 15 residues in the CDR3. The V and J ends lost 0 bases and 2 bases respectively, with 11 bases between them. CDR3: CASSEAGRKAYEQYF. As DNA, the CDR3 is TGTGCCAGCAGTGAAGCAGGGAGGAAGGCCTACGAGCAGTACTTC. Full variable domain (missing parts from reference TRBV2 and TRBJ2-7): EPEVTQTPSHQVTQMGQEVILRCVPISNHLYFYWYRQILGQKVEFLVSFYNNEISEKSEIFDDQFSVERPDGSNFTLKIRSTKLEDSAMYFCASSEAGRKAYEQYFGPGTRLTVT.

For the CDR3, the DNA is TGTGCCAGTAGTATCGTAGGGATTGGCACTGAAGCTTTCTTT. Encoded protein: CASSIVGIGTEAFF. The chain links TRBV19 to TRBJ1-1; D unresolved. The CDR3 is 14 residues long. V was cut by 3 bases and J by 4 bases, with 12 bases left in between. Germline loops: CDR1 LNHDA, CDR2 SQIVND (reference sequence).

This clonotype appeared a few times. The rearrangement joins TRBV10-3 to TRBJ1-1, with D possibly matching TRBD1 (5 bases). Germline V gene sequence: CDR1 ENHRY, CDR2 SYGVKD. The CDR3 is made up of 12 amino acids. V was clipped by 10 bases and J by 6 bases, with 15 bases between them. CDR3 in DNA: TGTGCCACATGGCCCAGGGACCCTGAAGCTTTCTTT. It yields the protein CATWPRDPEAFF.

CDR3 region: CSVEVISSWYENTEAFF. Written as DNA, the CDR3 is TGCAGCGTTGAGGTGATTTCCTCATGGTACGAAAACACTGAAGCTTTCTTT. V usage is TRBV29-1 and J usage is TRBJ1-1; D not certain. Germline V CDR1 and CDR2: SQVTM, ANQGSEA. This CDR3 comprises 17 residues. With 3 bases removed from V and 2 bases from J, the gap between germline ends came to 22 bases.

The V gene is TRBV29-1, the J gene TRBJ2-1, with 8 bases matching TRBD1. The CDR3 is made up of 12 amino acids. Germline CDR1 is SQVTM and CDR2 is ANQGSEA. V lost 6 bases, J lost 9 bases, and 7 bases stayed unmatched. This CDR3 reads CSVQDRESEQFF. The CDR3 nucleotides are TGCAGCGTACAGGACAGGGAGAGTGAGCAGTTCTTC.

The V call is TRBV15, the J call TRBJ2-7; D is perhaps TRBD1 or TRBD2 (5 bases each). The ends were cut back, 4 bases at V and 0 bases at J, with 13 bases in the middle. Per the germline V gene, CDR1 is LNHNV and CDR2 is YYDKDF (reference sequence). The CDR3 spans 15 residues. The CDR3: CATSKAGTISYEQYF. CDR3 in DNA: TGTGCCACCAGCAAAGCCGGGACGATCTCCTACGAGCAGTACTTC.